The subject of this entry is one TCR beta chain. Its antigen is unidentified. The authors ran a second PCR of about 6 to 11 cycles using a sample-barcoded 5' primer and a J-beta primer mix. TCRdb passed the 5' RACE reads through MiXCR, listing each CDR3 protein once. The table records 600,000 or so distinct CDR3 sequences, around 48% of them present only once. The sample originates from a study of blood T cells in healthy people across ages. Turning to the study itself: T cells yielded about one barcoded beta molecule per two cells through template switching.

This CDR3 has 14 amino acids. Germline values: CDR1 DFQATT, CDR2 SNEGSKA (reference sequence). V was clipped by 3 bases and J by 3 bases, with 15 bases between them. The study's findings and limits: Long-lived donors carried more naive CD4+ cells and greater diversity than aged donors. There was a strong correlation between TCR beta diversity and naive T cell percentage. Donor CMV status was unknown, possibly confounding expanded clonotype changes.

The chain couples TRBV20-1 to TRBJ2-7; D call uncertain. This receptor was obtained from an older man in good health. Sequenced input: blood. In DNA form, the CDR3 reads TGCAGTGCTAGTCGGGTCGGTAATGGCTACGAGCAGTACTTC. As protein: CSASRVGNGYEQYF.